This is a list of T cell receptor beta chains from one sample in a study of cytotoxic CD8 clonotypes in ibrutinib-treated CLL. TCRdb keeps only in-frame clones here, not all; method: immunoSEQ multiplex PCR. This table has 200,000 to 250,000 clones, less than 75% appearing once. The sequenced sample was PBMCs, obtained after 24 months of ibrutinib treatment. These receptors came from a human donor with chronic lymphocytic leukemia. Both conserved end residues are part of each CDR3. The D gene is left open where the match is weak. Clone size is not always given. Where it is, it says once, few, many or a class for expanded clones.

clone size	V gene	D gene	J gene	CDR3 protein	CDR3 DNA
-	TRBV7-2	TRBD2	TRBJ2-1	CASSPPPGTSGRDEQFF	TGTGCCAGCAGCCCGCCCCCCGGGACTAGCGGGAGAGATGAGCAGTTCTTC
few	TRBV5-1	-	TRBJ2-5	CASSPGGLVTQYF	TGCGCCAGCAGCCCTGGGGGGCTCGTGACCCAGTACTTC
-	TRBV4-1	-	TRBJ1-2	CASSQDGVRSYGYTF	TGCGCCAGCAGCCAAGATGGTGTGAGATCCTATGGCTACACCTTC
few	TRBV2	TRBD2	TRBJ2-1	CASSERLAEGNEQFF	TGTGCCAGCAGTGAGCGGCTAGCGGAGGGGAATGAGCAGTTCTTC
once	TRBV4-1	-	TRBJ1-3	CASSQDGGASGNTIYF	TGCGCCAGCAGCCAAGATGGGGGGGCATCGGGAAACACCATATATTTT
-	TRBV19	-	TRBJ2-3	CASSIRDTTDTQYF	TGTGCCAGTAGTATCAGGGATACCACAGATACGCAGTATTTT
-	TRBV28	TRBD1	TRBJ1-6	CASRTGVSPLHF	TGTGCCAGCAGGACAGGGGTTTCACCCCTCCACTTT
-	TRBV6-5	-	TRBJ1-1	CASAPSPTEAFF	TGTGCCAGCGCCCCCTCTCCCACTGAAGCTTTCTTT
-	TRBV6-5	-	TRBJ1-2	CASTREGWSYTF	TGTGCCAGCACTCGAGAGGGGTGGAGCTACACCTTC
-	TRBV29-1	-	TRBJ2-2	CSVALVVGSGELFF	TGCAGCGTTGCTCTTGTCGTGGGGTCCGGGGAGCTGTTTTTT
-	TRBV4-2	-	TRBJ1-5	CASSQEHEVSNQPQHF	TGTGCCAGCAGCCAAGAGCATGAGGTGAGCAATCAGCCCCAGCATTTT
-	TRBV30	-	TRBJ2-5	CAWSSIGPSETQYF	TGTGCCTGGAGTTCCATCGGCCCCTCAGAGACCCAGTACTTC
-	TRBV5-1	-	TRBJ2-1	CASSYLAYQTYNEQFF	TGCGCCAGCAGTTACCTAGCGTATCAAACGTACAATGAGCAGTTCTTC
-	TRBV9	TRBD1	TRBJ2-7	CASSANPQGLPNYEQYF	TGTGCCAGCAGCGCAAACCCACAGGGGCTACCAAACTACGAGCAGTACTTC
-	TRBV19	TRBD2	TRBJ2-3	CATREATHTDTQYF	TGTGCCACCCGGGAGGCAACGCACACAGATACGCAGTATTTT
-	TRBV27	TRBD1	TRBJ1-2	CASSRQGEPFNYGYTF	TGTGCCAGCAGTCGACAGGGGGAGCCCTTTAACTATGGCTACACCTTC
-	TRBV25-1	-	TRBJ2-1	CASSEWGGSYNEQFF	TGTGCCAGCAGTGAATGGGGCGGCTCCTACAATGAGCAGTTCTTC
-	TRBV28	-	TRBJ1-5	CASSFGGRIHQPQHF	TGTGCCAGCAGTTTCGGGGGGCGAATCCATCAGCCCCAGCATTTT
-	TRBV15	-	TRBJ1-3	CATSRDSGVSGNTIYF	TGTGCCACCAGCAGAGATAGTGGGGTCTCTGGAAACACCATATATTTT
-	TRBV10-3	-	TRBJ2-7	CAISGFTNSEQYF	TGTGCCATCAGTGGATTTACGAACTCCGAGCAGTACTTC
-	TRBV5-1	-	TRBJ2-7	CASSPSPKGRGHEQYF	TGCGCCAGCAGCCCGAGCCCTAAGGGAAGGGGTCACGAGCAGTACTTC
-	TRBV4-3	-	TRBJ2-7	CASSQGGFEEQYF	TGCGCCAGCAGCCAAGGGGGGTTTGAAGAGCAGTACTTC
-	TRBV29-1	TRBD2	TRBJ2-1	CSVRTSDEQFF	TGCAGCGTCCGGACTAGCGATGAGCAGTTCTTC
-	TRBV9	TRBD2	TRBJ2-1	CASSALPLRLAEYNEQFF	TGTGCCAGCAGCGCCCTCCCCCTAAGGCTAGCGGAATACAATGAGCAGTTCTTC
-	TRBV9	-	TRBJ2-7	CASSGSTGRYEQYF	TGTGCCAGCAGCGGGTCGACAGGCCGCTACGAGCAGTACTTC
-	TRBV5-8	TRBD2	TRBJ2-1	CASSLDSGAYNEQFF	TGTGCCAGCAGCTTGGATAGCGGGGCTTACAATGAGCAGTTCTTC
-	TRBV7-9	-	TRBJ2-3	CASSSGQSQRSGWTDTQYF	TGTGCCAGCAGCTCAGGTCAGTCCCAGCGGAGCGGATGGACAGATACGCAGTATTTT
-	TRBV2	-	TRBJ2-4	CASSEWITTAKNIQYF	TGTGCCAGCAGTGAATGGATTACAACGGCCAAAAACATTCAGTACTTC